This TCR beta chain originates from a study of blood T cell repertoires in COVID-19. Study-wide background: T cells, B-cell-depleted T cells, or PBMCs provided the cDNA or gDNA that served as material.

This clone was detected only once. This CDR3 contains 15 residues. Per the germline V gene, CDR1 is MDHEN and CDR2 is SYDVKM. V lost 5 bases, J lost 3 bases, and 6 bases stayed unmatched. Only in-frame clones appear in the TCRdb table, and some are missing; sequencing was by immunoSEQ multiplex PCR. This repertoire shows 150,000 to 200,000 clones, about 83% found once; its top ten account for about 4%. Sequenced material: peripheral blood. The chain couples TRBV28 to TRBJ1-5, with 8 bases matching TRBD1. This receptor was obtained from a man between 18 and 35 years old with active or convalescent COVID-19. In DNA form, the CDR3 reads TGTGCCAGCAGTCTAGGGACAGGCAACAATCAGCCCCAGCATTTT. This translates into CASSLGTGNNQPQHF.